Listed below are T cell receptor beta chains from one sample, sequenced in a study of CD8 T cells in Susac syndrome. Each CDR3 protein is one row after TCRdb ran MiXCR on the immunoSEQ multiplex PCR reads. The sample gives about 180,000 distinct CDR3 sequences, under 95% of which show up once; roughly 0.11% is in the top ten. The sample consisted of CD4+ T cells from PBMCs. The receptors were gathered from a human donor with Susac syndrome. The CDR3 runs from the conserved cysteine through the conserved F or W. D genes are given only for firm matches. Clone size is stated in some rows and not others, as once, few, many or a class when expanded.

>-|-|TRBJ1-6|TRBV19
CASSPTTIRPGSPLHF
TGTGCCAGTAGTCCCACGACTATTCGCCCGGGTTCACCCCTCCACTTT
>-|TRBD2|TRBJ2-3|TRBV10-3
CAISGTSGVADTQYF
TGTGCCATCAGTGGGACTAGCGGGGTTGCAGATACGCAGTATTTT
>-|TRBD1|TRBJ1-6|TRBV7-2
CASSSRQGGGSPLHF
TGTGCCAGCAGCTCAAGACAGGGGGGCGGTTCACCCCTCCACTTT
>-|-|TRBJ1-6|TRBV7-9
CASTPRQNNSPLHF
TGTGCCAGCACACCACGACAGAATAATTCACCCCTCCACTTT
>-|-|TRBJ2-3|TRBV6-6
CASRPEGRADTQYF
TGTGCCAGCAGGCCAGAAGGGCGAGCTGATACGCAGTATTTT
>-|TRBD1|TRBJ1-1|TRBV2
CASSFAGGTEAFF
TGTGCCAGCAGTTTTGCAGGGGGCACTGAAGCTTTCTTT
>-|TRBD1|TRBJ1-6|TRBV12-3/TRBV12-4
CASSRDRDNSPLHF
TGTGCCAGCAGCCGGGACAGGGACAATTCACCCCTCCACTTT
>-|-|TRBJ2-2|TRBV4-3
CASSQDTGGANTGELFF
TGCGCCAGCAGCCAAGACACCGGGGGCGCGAACACCGGGGAGCTGTTTTTT
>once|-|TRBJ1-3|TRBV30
CAWSRGNTIYF
TGTGCCTGGAGTCGGGGAAACACCATATATTTT
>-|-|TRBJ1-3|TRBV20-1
CSARDGQNPGNTIYF
TGCAGTGCTAGAGATGGACAGAACCCTGGAAACACCATATATTTT
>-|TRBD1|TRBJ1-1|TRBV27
CASSPRQGYMNTEAFF
TGTGCCAGCAGTCCCCGACAGGGTTACATGAACACTGAAGCTTTCTTT
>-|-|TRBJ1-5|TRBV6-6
CASSSKQPQHF
TGTGCCAGCAGTTCAAAACAGCCCCAGCATTTT
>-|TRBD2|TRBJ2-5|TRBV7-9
CASSPGLAATQETQYF
TGTGCCAGCAGCCCCGGACTAGCGGCAACCCAAGAGACCCAGTACTTC
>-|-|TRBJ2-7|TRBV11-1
CASSLRLEQYF
TGTGCCAGCAGCTTACGACTCGAGCAGTACTTC
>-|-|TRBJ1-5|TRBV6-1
CASADGYQPQHF
TGTGCCAGCGCGGACGGTTATCAGCCCCAGCATTTT
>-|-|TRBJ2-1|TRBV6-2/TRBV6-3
CASSYDGFSYNEQFF
TGTGCCAGCAGTTACGACGGGTTCTCCTACAATGAGCAGTTCTTC
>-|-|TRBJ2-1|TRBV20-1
CSAASGKNEQFF
TGCAGTGCAGCCTCCGGGAAGAATGAGCAGTTCTTC
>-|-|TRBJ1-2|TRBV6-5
CASSYSLTGDYGYTF
TGTGCCAGCAGTTACTCTCTGACGGGGGACTATGGCTACACCTTC
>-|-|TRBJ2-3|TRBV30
CAWSGGRTDTQYF
TGTGCCTGGAGCGGGGGGCGCACAGATACGCAGTATTTT
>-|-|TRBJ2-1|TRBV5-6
CASSVNPRGEQFF
TGTGCCAGCAGCGTGAATCCAAGGGGTGAGCAGTTCTTC
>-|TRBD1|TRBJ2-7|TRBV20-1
CSARLGQGASYEQYF
TGCAGTGCTAGGCTGGGACAGGGGGCCTCCTACGAGCAGTACTTC
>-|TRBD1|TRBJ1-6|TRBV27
CASSLTPRGDNSPLHF
TGTGCCAGCAGTTTGACCCCCAGGGGGGATAATTCACCCCTCCACTTT
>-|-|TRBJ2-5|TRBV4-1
CASSPPTGRAQETQYF
TGCGCCAGCAGCCCTCCGACCGGGCGCGCACAAGAGACCCAGTACTTC
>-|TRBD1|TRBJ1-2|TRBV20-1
CSAAQGAYGYTF
TGCAGTGCTGCACAGGGGGCCTATGGCTACACCTTC
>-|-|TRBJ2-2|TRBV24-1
CATSDPGKGNTGELFF
TGTGCCACCAGTGACCCCGGGAAGGGGAACACCGGGGAGCTGTTTTTT
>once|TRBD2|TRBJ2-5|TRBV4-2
CASSWRSGGEETQYF
TGTGCCAGCAGCTGGCGCAGCGGGGGGGAAGAGACCCAGTACTTC
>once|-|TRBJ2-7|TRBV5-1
CASSLASQGDEQYF
TGCGCCAGCAGCTTGGCCTCACAGGGCGACGAGCAGTACTTC
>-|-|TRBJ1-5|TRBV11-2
CASSLDLDSYQPQHF
TGTGCCAGCAGCTTAGATCTGGACAGTTATCAGCCCCAGCATTTT
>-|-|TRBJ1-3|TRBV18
CASSPSGAQSSGNTIYF
TGTGCCAGCTCACCATCGGGGGCACAGAGCTCTGGAAACACCATATATTTT
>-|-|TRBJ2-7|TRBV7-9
CASSFSLDTEQYF
TGTGCCAGCAGCTTCTCCCTGGACACCGAACAGTACTTC
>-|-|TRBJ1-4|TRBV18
CASSPGTVNEKLFF
TGTGCCAGCTCACCGGGCACAGTAAATGAAAAACTGTTTTTT
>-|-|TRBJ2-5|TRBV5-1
CASSPWQRETQYF
TGCGCCAGCAGCCCTTGGCAGCGGGAGACCCAGTACTTC
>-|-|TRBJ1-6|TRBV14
CASSQGAFSPLHF
TGTGCCAGCAGCCAAGGAGCCTTCTCACCCCTCCACTTT
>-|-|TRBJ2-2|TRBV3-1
CASSHTRTGELFF
TGTGCCAGCAGCCATACCCGCACCGGGGAGCTGTTTTTT
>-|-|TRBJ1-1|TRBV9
CASSPGLQNTEAFF
TGTGCCAGCAGCCCGGGACTGCAGAACACTGAAGCTTTCTTT
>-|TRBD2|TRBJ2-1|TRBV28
CASVGGGYSYNEQFF
TGTGCCAGTGTAGGCGGGGGGTACTCTTACAATGAGCAGTTCTTC
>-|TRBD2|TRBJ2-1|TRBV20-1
CSASMASGGVEQFF
TGCAGTGCTAGTATGGCTAGCGGGGGAGTTGAGCAGTTCTTC
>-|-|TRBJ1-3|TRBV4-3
CASSPDTISGNTIYF
TGCGCCAGCAGCCCCGACACGATCTCTGGAAACACCATATATTTT
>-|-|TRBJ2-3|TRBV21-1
CASSKDSSYPTDTQYF
TGTGCCAGCAGCAAGGACAGTAGTTATCCCACAGATACGCAGTATTTT
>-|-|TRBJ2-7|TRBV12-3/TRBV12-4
CASTHFGGYEQYF
TGTGCCAGCACTCATTTTGGGGGTTACGAGCAGTACTTC
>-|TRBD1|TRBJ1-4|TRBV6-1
CASRPTGTGSSREKLFF
TGTGCCAGCAGACCTACCGGGACAGGGTCTTCACGGGAAAAACTGTTTTTT
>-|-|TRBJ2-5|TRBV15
CATSGAGDFRETQYF
TGTGCCACCAGCGGGGCTGGGGATTTCCGAGAGACCCAGTACTTC
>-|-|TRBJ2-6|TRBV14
CASSPMGDGANVLTF
TGTGCCAGCAGCCCCATGGGGGATGGGGCCAACGTCCTGACTTTC
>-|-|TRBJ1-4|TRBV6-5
CASRQGPNNEKLFF
TGTGCCAGCAGACAGGGTCCGAATAATGAAAAACTGTTTTTT
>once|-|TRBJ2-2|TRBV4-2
CASSHPPGMAVGELFF
TGTGCCAGCAGCCATCCCCCGGGGATGGCCGTCGGGGAGCTGTTTTTT
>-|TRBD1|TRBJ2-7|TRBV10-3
CAISPTQGAYEQYF
TGTGCCATCAGTCCTACACAGGGGGCGTACGAGCAGTACTTC
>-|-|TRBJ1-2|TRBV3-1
CASSPILVGGYTF
TGTGCCAGCAGCCCGATTCTAGTTGGCGGCTACACCTTC
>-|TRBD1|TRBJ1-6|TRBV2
CASRGTGSPLHF
TGTGCCAGCAGGGGGACAGGGTCACCCCTCCACTTT
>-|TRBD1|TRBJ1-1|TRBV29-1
CSTQTGDTEAFF
TGCAGCACCCAGACAGGGGACACTGAAGCTTTCTTT
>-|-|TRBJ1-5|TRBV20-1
CSASPLVAANNQPQHF
TGCAGTGCTAGCCCTTTGGTGGCAGCTAACAATCAGCCCCAGCATTTT
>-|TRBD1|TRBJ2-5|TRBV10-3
CAISQGAGETQYF
TGTGCCATCAGTCAGGGGGCAGGGGAGACCCAGTACTTC
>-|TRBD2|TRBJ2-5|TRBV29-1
CSVELGGKETQYF
TGCAGCGTTGAATTGGGGGGGAAAGAGACCCAGTACTTC